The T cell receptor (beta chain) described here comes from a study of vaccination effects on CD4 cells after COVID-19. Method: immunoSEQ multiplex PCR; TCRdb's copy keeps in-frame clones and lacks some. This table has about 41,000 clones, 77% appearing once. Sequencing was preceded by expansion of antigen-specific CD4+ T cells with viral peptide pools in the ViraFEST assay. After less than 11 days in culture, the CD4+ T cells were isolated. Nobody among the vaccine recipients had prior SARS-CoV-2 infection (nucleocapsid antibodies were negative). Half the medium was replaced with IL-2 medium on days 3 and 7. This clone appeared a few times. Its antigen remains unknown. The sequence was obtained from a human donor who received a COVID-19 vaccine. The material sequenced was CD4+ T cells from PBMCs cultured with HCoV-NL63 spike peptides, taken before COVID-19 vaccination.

The CDR3 nucleotides are TGTGCCAGCAGCCCAGACAGGGGTACGGTAGGGGAGCTGTTTTTT. This gives the protein CASSPDRGTVGELFF. The J gene is TRBJ2-2, the V gene TRBV7-8; 8 bases are shared with TRBD1. V lost 5 bases, J lost 8 bases, and 10 bases stayed unmatched. From germline, CDR1 is SGHVS and CDR2 FQNEAQ. This CDR3 is 15 amino acids long. Full variable domain (rest looked up from reference TRBV7-8 and TRBJ2-2): GAGVSQSPRYKVAKRGQDVALRCDPISGHVSLFWYQQALGQGPEFLTYFQNEAQLDKSGLPSDRFFAERPEGSVSTLKIQRTQQEDSAVYLCASSPDRGTVGELFFGEGSRLTVL.